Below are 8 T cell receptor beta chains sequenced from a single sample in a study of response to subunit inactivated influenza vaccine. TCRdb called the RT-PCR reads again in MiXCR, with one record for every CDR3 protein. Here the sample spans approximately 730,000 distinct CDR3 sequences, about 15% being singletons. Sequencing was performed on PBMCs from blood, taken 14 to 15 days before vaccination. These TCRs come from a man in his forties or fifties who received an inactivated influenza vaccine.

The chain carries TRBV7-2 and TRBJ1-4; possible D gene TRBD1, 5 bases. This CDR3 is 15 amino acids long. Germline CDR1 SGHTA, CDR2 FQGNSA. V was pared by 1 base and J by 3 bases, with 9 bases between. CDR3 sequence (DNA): TGTGCCAGCAGCTTAGTGGCAGGGCCTAATGAAAAACTGTTTTTT. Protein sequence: CASSLVAGPNEKLFF.

In DNA form, the CDR3 reads TGTGCCTGGAGTCGGCCGGGATTCTCCTACGAGCAGTACTTC. The encoded protein is CAWSRPGFSYEQYF. The chain employs TRBV30 and TRBJ2-7; a weak D match, TRBD2 (5 bases). Germline lookup yields CDR1 GTSNPN and CDR2 SVGIG (reference sequence). CDR3 length equals 14 residues. V was trimmed by 2 bases and J by 0 bases, leaving 11 bases between them.

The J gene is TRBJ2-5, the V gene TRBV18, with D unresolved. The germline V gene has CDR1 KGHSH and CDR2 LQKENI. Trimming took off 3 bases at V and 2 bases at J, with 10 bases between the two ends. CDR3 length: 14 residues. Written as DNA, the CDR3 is TGTGCCAGCTCACCGGGTCAGACACAAGAGACCCAGTACTTC. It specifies CASSPGQTQETQYF.

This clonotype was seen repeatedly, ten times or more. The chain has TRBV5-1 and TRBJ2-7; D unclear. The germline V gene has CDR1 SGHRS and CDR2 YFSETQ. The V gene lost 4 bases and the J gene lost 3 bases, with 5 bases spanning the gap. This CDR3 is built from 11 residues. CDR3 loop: CASSGNYEQYF. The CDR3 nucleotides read TGCGCCAGCAGCGGAAACTACGAGCAGTACTTC.

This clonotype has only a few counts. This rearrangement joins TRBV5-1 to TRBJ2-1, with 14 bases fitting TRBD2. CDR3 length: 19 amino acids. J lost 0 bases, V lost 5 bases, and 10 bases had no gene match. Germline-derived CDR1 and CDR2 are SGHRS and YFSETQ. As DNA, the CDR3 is TGCGCCAGCAGACAGACCCGACTAGCGGGGGGGAGCTCCTACAATGAGCAGTTCTTC. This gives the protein CASRQTRLAGGSSYNEQFF.

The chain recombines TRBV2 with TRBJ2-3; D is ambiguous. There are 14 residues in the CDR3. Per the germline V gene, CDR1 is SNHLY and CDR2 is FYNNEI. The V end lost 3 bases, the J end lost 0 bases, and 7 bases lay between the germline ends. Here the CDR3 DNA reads TGTGCCAGCAGTGAGACCGAGAGCACAGATACGCAGTATTTT. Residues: CASSETESTDTQYF.

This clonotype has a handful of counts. CDR3 bases: TGTGCCACCAGTGATCTGGACAGGGGCAATGAGCAGTTCTTC. Translated, it gives CATSDLDRGNEQFF. The chain recombines TRBV24-1 with TRBJ2-1, with 9 bases identical to TRBD1. The CDR3 runs 14 residues. CDR1 KGHDR and CDR2 SFDVKD come from the germline V gene. V shed 3 bases and J 6 bases; nucleotides not matched to a gene: 2.

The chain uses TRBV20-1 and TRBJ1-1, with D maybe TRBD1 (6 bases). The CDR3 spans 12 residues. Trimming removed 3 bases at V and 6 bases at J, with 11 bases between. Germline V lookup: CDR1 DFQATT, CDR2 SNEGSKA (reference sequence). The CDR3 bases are TGCAGTGCTAGCGTTACAGGGTCTGAAGCTTTCTTT. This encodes CSASVTGSEAFF.